This T cell receptor beta chain is from a study of T cell changes during pregnancy in multiple sclerosis. This CDR3 comprises 19 residues. V lost 4 bases, J lost 6 bases, and 20 bases stayed unmatched. Germline lookup yields CDR1 LGHNA and CDR2 YNFKEQ. TCRdb's table, derived via immunoSEQ multiplex PCR, lists solely in-frame clones and lacks some. The sample gives under 85,000 clones, roughly 90% of which show up once; just under 0.3% is in the top ten. The rearrangement links TRBV4-2 to TRBJ1-1, with 10 bases fitting TRBD1. This receptor was identified in a female donor in good health, enrolled as a control in a pregnancy study. Material: CD4+ T cells from peripheral blood mononuclear cells, obtained in the third trimester of pregnancy. The CDR3 DNA reads TGTGCCAGCAGCCGGAAACGACAGGGGGCCACTATTTCTGCGGCTGAAGCTTTCTTT. Translating it yields CASSRKRQGATISAAEAFF.